Here is one TCR beta chain with its context. Between the trimmed V and J ends, which lost 5 bases and 8 bases, there was a span of 16 bases. Germline V CDR1 and CDR2: SGHVS, FQNEAQ. This CDR3 is built from 14 residues. The data were obtained in a study of cytomegalovirus exposure and HLA in healthy donors. Vbeta (60) and Jbeta (13) primers were used in the PCR. Profiled with immunoSEQ multiplex PCR; TCRdb holds only in-frame clones, not every one. The sample consists of roughly 99,000 clones, roughly 82% of them appearing once. The specimen sequenced was PBMCs. The V call is TRBV7-8, the J call TRBJ2-1; D perhaps matches TRBD1 (6 bases). This receptor was obtained from a man in his thirties or forties in good health and CMV-seropositive. The CDR3 protein is CASSLFDSGDEQFF. The CDR3 DNA reads as TGTGCCAGCAGCCTATTCGACTCAGGGGATGAGCAGTTCTTC.